This TCR beta chain was retrieved from a study of blood T cells in healthy people across ages (dated by TCRdb to between 2014 and 2017). Notes on the research overall: Template switching captured roughly one uniquely barcoded TCR beta cDNA molecule per two T cells in model experiments. Using deep sequencing normalized with unique cDNA molecular identifiers, the study measured how TCR beta repertoire diversity changes with age. Four age groups were formed from the donors: young (average about 16 years), middle-aged (less than 40), aged (approximately 60) and long-lived (82). To avoid experimental bias, donors of different ages were spread randomly across the sequencing lanes. For two donors (one aged 18 to 30 and one aged 80 or older), the study analyzed two additional independent replicas of 1 million unique cDNA reads from the same blood draw. Study-wide conclusions, independent of this receptor: Conclusive comparison of naive and antigen-experienced compartments was prevented by the profiling of bulk unsorted PBMCs. The long-lived group showed more naive CD4+ T cells, fewer expanded clones and increased TCR diversity than the aged group, suggesting age selection. Observed TCR beta diversity correlated strongly with the percentage of naive T cells measured by flow cytometry. Observed TCR beta diversity per million T cells fell roughly linearly with age, and a significant reduction was already apparent by age around 39. Donor CMV infection status was unknown, potentially confounding age-related changes in expanded clonotypes. Estimates of total diversity from one million sequenced T cells were regarded as lower bounds and underestimates.

With regard to this clonotype: Its cognate antigen has yet to be identified. Base qualities are not recorded, but no much larger clone differs from it by a single base.

From a lookup of the germline V gene (reference sequence), CDR1 and CDR2 are DFQATT and SNEGSKA. The CDR3 holds 19 amino acids from the cysteine to the phenylalanine. Only the CDR3 DNA stays, 57 bases, in frame from base 1. Library prep was done by 5' RACE. Instrument on record: Illumina HiSeq 2500. A second about 7 to 11 cycle PCR used a sample-barcoded 5' primer and a J-beta primer mix. A template-switch 5' adaptor carrying 12 random nucleotides introduced a unique molecular identifier onto each TCR beta cDNA molecule. At least 2.5 million CDR3-containing paired-end reads were obtained from each sample. First-strand cDNA was synthesized from all RNA with the Mint cDNA synthesis kit, primed by a TRBC-specific oligonucleotide. Following uracil-DNA glycosylase treatment, a first 18-cycle PCR with universal primers M1SS and BC2_uni_R was performed on all cDNA. The study's own analysis went as follows. For normalization, 1 million high-quality reads, each with a distinct molecular identifier, were randomly selected from each sample. Instead of being binned into consensus sequences, reads with shared molecular identifiers were discarded. CDR3 identification, clonotype clustering and error correction used MiTCR with a Q25 quality threshold and the strictest error-elimination algorithm. Lower-bound total TCR beta diversity was estimated with a nonparametric unseen species model using Euler transformation. The raw public data were reprocessed by TCRdb itself: fastp quality trimming at Q25, MiXCR clonotype calling, in-frame beta chains only. Merged by CDR3 protein, the rows form single entries marked with the most common genes and DNA. In this record, the V and J calls reflect TCRdb's handling and not the investigators' own analysis. The sample yields 580,000 or so distinct CDR3 sequences; roughly 43% were counted once. Around 23% of the sample is taken by the ten largest.

The donors were 40 or so Caucasian individuals from Russia, aged 6 to 90 years, who were systemically healthy. Approximately 9.7 milliliters of peripheral blood were drawn from each donor into EDTA-treated Vacutainer tubes. PBMCs were isolated by Ficoll-Paque density-gradient centrifugation, with at least 6 million obtained per sample. Total RNA was extracted from PBMCs with Trizol reagent, with at least 6 micrograms obtained per sample. For every donor, flow cytometry on a PBMC aliquot measured the percentage of naive CD45RAhigh/CD27high T cells. The origin of this receptor is an elderly man in good health. The sequence links TRBV20-1 to TRBJ2-4, with TRBD2 identical over 13 junction bases. The DNA end is a closer match to TRBJ2-7, so the J assignment may be wrong. Specimen: blood. CDR3 region: CSARDPLSTSGRSSYEQYF. The bases are TGCAGTGCTAGAGATCCCCTCTCGACTAGCGGGAGGTCGTCCTACGAGCAGTACTTC.